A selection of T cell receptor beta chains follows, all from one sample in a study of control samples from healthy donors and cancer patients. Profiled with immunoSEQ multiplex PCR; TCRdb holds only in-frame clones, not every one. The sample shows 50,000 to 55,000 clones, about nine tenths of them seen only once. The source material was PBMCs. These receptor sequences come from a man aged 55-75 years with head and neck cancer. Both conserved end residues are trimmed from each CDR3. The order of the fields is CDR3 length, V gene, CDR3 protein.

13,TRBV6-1,ASSELDSYNSPLH
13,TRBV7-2,ASTVGGGRGQPQH
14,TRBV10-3,ATAPTPGLTYNEQF
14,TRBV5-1,ASSAEGQGSTDTQY
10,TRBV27,ASSPQGGEQY
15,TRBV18,ASSPFGPGHNTGELF
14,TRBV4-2,ASSQAVPAGSYEQY
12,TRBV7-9,ASSFSGTAYEQY
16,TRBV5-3,ARSLEPCGTSGGDTQY
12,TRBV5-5,ASSSGRVEETQY
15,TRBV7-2,ASSLGRVAGGQETQY
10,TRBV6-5,ASGTGSYEQY
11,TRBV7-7,ASSLQANTEAF
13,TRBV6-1,ASSEEGQGFYGYT
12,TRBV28,ASSVDRTGNTIY
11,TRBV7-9,ASSRTGNTEAF
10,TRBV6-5,ASSSPAGVPY